Reported below is one T cell receptor beta chain. The germline V gene has CDR1 LGHNA and CDR2 YSLEER. This CDR3 has 15 residues. The record originates from a study of T cells expressing NK-cell markers. TCR beta cDNA was made by 5'RACE template switching with UMIs. TCRdb reworked the 5' RACE reads into one entry per CDR3 protein, no DNA. Its table records 500,000 to 600,000 distinct CDR3 sequences. The sequenced sample consisted of blood T cells: a sorted CD56 or NKG2C T cell subset, CD4+ or CD8+ T cells, or bulk PBMC T cells (not recorded which). The receptor comes from a man aged 18-30 years in good health. The J gene is TRBJ1-1, the V gene TRBV4-3; TCRdb's D gene call, TRBD1, goes unchecked for lack of DNA. The CDR3 loop is CASSSTPRGNTEAFF.